This T cell receptor beta chain was retrieved from a study of T cell responses to AZD1222 COVID-19 vaccine. Trimming left V 6 bases short and J 4 bases short, with 19 bases between. This CDR3 is 15 amino acids long. Germline CDR1 and CDR2: MNHEY and SVGAGI. Worth noting for this clone: Its cognate antigen is unknown.

Overall study results and limits: The study found vaccine-associated CD4 TCRs spanning spike, dominant at 160-218 and 743-854.

The method was immunoSEQ multiplex PCR; TCRdb's version includes in-frame clones alone and lacks a portion of them. Of over 85,000 clones listed, around 90% were seen once; the top ten hold 1.6%. The chain links TRBV6-5 to TRBJ2-7; weak D call: TRBD2 (6 bases). This receptor was obtained from an adult in good health. The source was peripheral blood, collected on day 0 of AZD1222 vaccination. CDR3 sequence (DNA): TGTGCCAGCAGAAGAGTGGCGACGGAGGGGTACGAGCAGTACTTC. Protein sequence: CASRRVATEGYEQYF.